The 2 T cell receptor beta chains reported below all come from one sample, sequenced in a study of T cells in localized non-small cell lung cancer. Using immunoSEQ multiplex PCR, the repertoire was profiled, and TCRdb retains in-frame clones only, with some absent. The table includes 45,000 to 60,000 clones, over 75% detected once. This material consisted of peripheral blood, taken before any cancer treatment. The receptors originated from a female donor of 60 years or more with stage II squamous cell lung carcinoma.

This clone was counted a few times. The junction differs from germline at one of its ends, possibly a read error. V and J are TRBV2 and TRBJ2-7, with D perhaps TRBD2 (6 bases). Germline values: CDR1 SNHLY, CDR2 FYNNEI. This CDR3 spans 15 amino acids. The CDR3 bases are TGTGCCAGCCAACCTGGGGGGTTCCCCTCCTCCGAGCAGTACTTC. This encodes CASQPGGFPSSEQYF.

The rearrangement joins TRBV7-2 to TRBJ1-2; 10 nucleotides align to TRBD1. The germline V gene has CDR1 SGHTA and CDR2 FQGNSA. J gave up 0 bases and V 0 bases, and 1 base lay outside the gene matches. This CDR3 has 16 residues. CDR3 sequence reads: CASSLAGQGANYGYTF. In DNA form, the CDR3 reads TGTGCCAGCAGCTTAGCCGGACAGGGGGCTAACTATGGCTACACCTTC.